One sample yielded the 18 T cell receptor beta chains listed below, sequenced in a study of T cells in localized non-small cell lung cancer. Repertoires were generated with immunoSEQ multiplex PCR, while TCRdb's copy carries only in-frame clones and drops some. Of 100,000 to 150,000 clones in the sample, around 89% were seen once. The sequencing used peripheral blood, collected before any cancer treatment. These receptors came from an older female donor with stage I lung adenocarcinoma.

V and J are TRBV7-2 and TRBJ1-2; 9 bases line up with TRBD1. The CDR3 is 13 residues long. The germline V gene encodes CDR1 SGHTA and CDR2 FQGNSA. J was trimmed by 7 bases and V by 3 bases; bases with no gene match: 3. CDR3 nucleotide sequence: TGTGCCAGCAGCTTCACAGGGGGCGCTGGCTACACCTTC. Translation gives CASSFTGGAGYTF.

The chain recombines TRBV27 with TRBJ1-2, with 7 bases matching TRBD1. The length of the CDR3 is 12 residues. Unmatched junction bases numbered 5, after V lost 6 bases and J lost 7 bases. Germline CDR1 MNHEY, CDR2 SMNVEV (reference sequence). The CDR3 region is CASRTGASGYTF. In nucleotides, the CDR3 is TGTGCCAGCAGAACAGGGGCCAGTGGCTACACCTTC.

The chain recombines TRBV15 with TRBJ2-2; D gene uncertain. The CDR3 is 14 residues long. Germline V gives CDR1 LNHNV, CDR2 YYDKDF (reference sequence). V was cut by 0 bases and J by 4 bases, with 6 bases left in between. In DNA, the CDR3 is TGTGCCACCAGCAGAGAGCGCGGCACCGGGGAGCTGTTTTTT. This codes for CATSRERGTGELFF.

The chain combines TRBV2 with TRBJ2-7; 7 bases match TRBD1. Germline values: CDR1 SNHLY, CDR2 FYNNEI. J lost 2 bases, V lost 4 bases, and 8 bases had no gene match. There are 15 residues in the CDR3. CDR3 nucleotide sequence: TGTGCCAGCAGTGCAGGGGGAGAAGCCCCCTACGAGCAGTACTTC. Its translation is CASSAGGEAPYEQYF.

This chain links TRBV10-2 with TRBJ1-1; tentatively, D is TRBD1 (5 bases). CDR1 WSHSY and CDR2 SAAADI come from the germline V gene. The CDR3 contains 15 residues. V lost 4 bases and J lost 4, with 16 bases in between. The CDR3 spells CASSGPRAGGTEAFF. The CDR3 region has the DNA TGCGCCAGCAGTGGGCCCAGGGCCGGGGGCACTGAAGCTTTCTTT.

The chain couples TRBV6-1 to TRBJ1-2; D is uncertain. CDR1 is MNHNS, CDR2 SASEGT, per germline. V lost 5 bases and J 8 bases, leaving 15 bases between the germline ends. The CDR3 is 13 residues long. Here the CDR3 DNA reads TGTGCCAGCAGTTCTGACGGACTGGGCGGCTACACCTTC. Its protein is CASSSDGLGGYTF.

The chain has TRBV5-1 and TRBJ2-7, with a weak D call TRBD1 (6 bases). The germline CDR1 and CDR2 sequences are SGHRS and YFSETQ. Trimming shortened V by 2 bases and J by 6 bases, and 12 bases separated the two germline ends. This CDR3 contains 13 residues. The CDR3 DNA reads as TGCGCCAGCAGCTTCGGCAGGGGTTCCGAGCAGTACTTC. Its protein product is CASSFGRGSEQYF.

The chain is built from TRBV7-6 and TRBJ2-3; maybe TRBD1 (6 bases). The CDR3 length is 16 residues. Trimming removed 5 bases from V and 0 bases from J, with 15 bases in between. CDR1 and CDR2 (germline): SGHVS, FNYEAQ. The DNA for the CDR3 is TGTGCCAGCAGCCGCCAGACAGGAACTAGCACAGATACGCAGTATTTT. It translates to CASSRQTGTSTDTQYF.

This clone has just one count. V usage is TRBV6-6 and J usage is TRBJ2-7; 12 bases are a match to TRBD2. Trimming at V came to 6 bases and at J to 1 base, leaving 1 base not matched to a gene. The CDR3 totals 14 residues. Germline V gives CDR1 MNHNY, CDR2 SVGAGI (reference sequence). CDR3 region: CASRLAGGSYEQYF. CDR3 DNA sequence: TGTGCCAGCAGGCTAGCGGGAGGGTCCTACGAGCAGTACTTC.

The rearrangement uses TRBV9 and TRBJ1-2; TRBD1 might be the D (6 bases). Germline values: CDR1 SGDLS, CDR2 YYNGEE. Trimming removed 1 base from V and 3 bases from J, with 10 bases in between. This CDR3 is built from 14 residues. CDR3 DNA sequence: TGTGCCAGCAGCGTATCTCCAGGGGACTATGGCTACACCTTC. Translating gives CASSVSPGDYGYTF.

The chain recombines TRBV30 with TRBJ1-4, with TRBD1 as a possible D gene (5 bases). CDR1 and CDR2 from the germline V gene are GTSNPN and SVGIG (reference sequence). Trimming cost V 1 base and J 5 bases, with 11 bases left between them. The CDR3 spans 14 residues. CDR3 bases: TGTGCCTGGAGTGACAAGGGGAGGAATGAAAAACTGTTTTTT. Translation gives CAWSDKGRNEKLFF.

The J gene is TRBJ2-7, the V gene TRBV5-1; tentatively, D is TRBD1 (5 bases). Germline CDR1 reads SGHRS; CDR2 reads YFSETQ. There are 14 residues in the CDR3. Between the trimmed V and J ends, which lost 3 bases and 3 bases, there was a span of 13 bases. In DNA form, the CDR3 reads TGCGCCAGCAGCTCAACTGGGGCCGACTACGAGCAGTACTTC. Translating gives CASSSTGADYEQYF.

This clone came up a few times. CDR3 sequence reads: CASSLEGNFRYTF. CDR3 DNA sequence: TGCGCCAGCAGCTTGGAGGGAAATTTTCGCTACACCTTC. The gene calls are TRBV5-1 and TRBJ1-2, with D hard to call. The CDR3 consists of 13 residues. V was clipped by 0 bases and J by 9 bases, with 12 bases between them. Per the germline V gene, CDR1 is SGHRS and CDR2 is YFSETQ. Combining the CDR3 with reference TRBV5-1 and TRBJ1-2 gives the whole variable domain KAGVTQTPRYLIKTRGQQVTLSCSPISGHRSVSWYQQTPGQGLQFLFEYFSETQRNKGNFPGRFSGRQFSNSRSEMNVSTLELGDSALYLCASSLEGNFRYTFGSGTRLTVV.

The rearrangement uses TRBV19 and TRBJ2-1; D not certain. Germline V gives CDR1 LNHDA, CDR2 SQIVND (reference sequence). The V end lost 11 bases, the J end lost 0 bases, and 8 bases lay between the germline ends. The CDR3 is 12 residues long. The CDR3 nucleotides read TGTGCCGTTTCTAACTCCTACAATGAGCAGTTCTTC. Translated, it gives CAVSNSYNEQFF.

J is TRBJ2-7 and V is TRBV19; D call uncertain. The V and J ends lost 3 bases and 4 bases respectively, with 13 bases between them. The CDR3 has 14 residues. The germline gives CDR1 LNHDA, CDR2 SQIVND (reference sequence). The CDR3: CASSIIGPIYEQYF. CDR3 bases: TGTGCCAGTAGTATTATTGGGCCAATTTACGAGCAGTACTTC.

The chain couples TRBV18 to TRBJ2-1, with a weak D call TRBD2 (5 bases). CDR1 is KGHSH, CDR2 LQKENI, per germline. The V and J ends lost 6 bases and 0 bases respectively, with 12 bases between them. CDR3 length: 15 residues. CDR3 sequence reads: CASSPGSGSYNEQFF. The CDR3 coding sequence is TGTGCCAGCTCGCCTGGGAGCGGCTCCTACAATGAGCAGTTCTTC.

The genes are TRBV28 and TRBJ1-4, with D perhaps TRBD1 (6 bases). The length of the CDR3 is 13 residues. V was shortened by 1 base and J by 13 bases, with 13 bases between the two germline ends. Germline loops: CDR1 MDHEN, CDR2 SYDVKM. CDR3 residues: CASSLSRTGRLFF. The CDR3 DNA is TGTGCCAGCAGTTTATCCCGTACAGGGCGACTGTTTTTT. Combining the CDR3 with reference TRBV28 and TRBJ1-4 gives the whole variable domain DVKVTQSSRYLVKRTGEKVFLECVQDMDHENMFWYRQDPGLGLRLIYFSYDVKMKEKGDIPEGYSVSREKKERFSLILESASTNQTSMYLCASSLSRTGRLFFGSGTQLSVL.

The DNA for the CDR3 is TGTGCCAGCAGTTCCGGCGGGGGGCCTTCACCCCTCCACTTT. This translates into CASSSGGGPSPLHF. This chain links TRBV27 with TRBJ1-6, with a weak D call TRBD1 (6 bases). The CDR3 has 14 amino acids. The V and J ends lost 4 bases and 9 bases respectively, with 13 bases between them. Germline loops: CDR1 MNHEY, CDR2 SMNVEV (reference sequence).